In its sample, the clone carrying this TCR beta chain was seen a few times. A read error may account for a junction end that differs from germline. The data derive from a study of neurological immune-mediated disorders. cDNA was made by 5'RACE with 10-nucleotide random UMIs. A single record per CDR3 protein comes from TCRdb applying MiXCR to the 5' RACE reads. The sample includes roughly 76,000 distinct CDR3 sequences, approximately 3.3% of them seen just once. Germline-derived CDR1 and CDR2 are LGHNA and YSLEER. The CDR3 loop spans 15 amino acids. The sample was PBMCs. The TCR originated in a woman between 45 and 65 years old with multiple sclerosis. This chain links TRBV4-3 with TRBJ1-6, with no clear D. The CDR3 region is CASSQDFADNSTLNF. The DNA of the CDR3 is TGCGCCAGCAGCCAAGATTTTGCGGATAATTCAACCCTCAACTTT.